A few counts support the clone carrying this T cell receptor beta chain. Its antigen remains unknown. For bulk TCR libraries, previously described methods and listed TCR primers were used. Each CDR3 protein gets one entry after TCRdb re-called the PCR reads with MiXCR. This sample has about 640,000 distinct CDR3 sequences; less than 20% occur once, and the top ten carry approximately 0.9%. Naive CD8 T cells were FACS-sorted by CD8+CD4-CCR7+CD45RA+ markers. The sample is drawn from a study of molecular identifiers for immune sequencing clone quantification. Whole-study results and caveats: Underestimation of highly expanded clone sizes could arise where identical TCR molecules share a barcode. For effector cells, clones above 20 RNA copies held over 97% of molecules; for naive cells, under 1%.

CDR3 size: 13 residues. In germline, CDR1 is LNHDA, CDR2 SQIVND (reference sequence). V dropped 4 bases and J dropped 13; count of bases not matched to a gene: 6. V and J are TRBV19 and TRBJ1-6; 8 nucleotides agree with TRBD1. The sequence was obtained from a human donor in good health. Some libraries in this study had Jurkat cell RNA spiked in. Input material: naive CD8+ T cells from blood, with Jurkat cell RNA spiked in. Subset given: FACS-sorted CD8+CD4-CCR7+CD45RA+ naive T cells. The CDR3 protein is CASSTPGGRPLHF. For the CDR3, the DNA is TGTGCCAGTAGTACCCCAGGGGGCCGGCCCCTCCACTTT.